Each of the 6 T cell receptor beta chains below was sequenced from the same sample in a study of glioma-infiltrating T cells after dendritic cell vaccination. Method: immunoSEQ multiplex PCR; TCRdb's copy keeps in-frame clones and lacks some. The sample lists almost 65,000 clones, around four fifths occurring once. Sequences were derived from blood, sampled before dendritic cell vaccination. The receptors shown here come from a human donor with glioblastoma.

Concerning this clone itself: One end of the junction varies from germline; a read error may be responsible. The gene calls are TRBV10-3 and TRBJ2-7, with a tentative D call TRBD1 (6 bases). The germline CDR1 and CDR2 sequences are ENHRY and SYGVKD. This CDR3 spans 14 amino acids. CDR3 sequence: CAIKSQGASFEQYF. CDR3 DNA sequence: TGTGCCATCAAATCACAGGGCGCCTCCTTCGAGCAGTACTTC.

The chain is built from TRBV6-5 and TRBJ2-1; 9 bases are a match to TRBD2. The CDR3 contains 16 residues. The J segment lost 12 bases and the V segment lost 3 bases, leaving 15 bases of the junction unmatched. The germline gives CDR1 MNHEY, CDR2 SVGAGI. The CDR3 DNA sequence: TGTGCCAGCAGTTATTCTAGCGGGGAGGCCCGGAGAGGGCAGTTCTTC. Its protein product is CASSYSSGEARRGQFF.

The chain combines TRBV18 with TRBJ2-7; 9 bases align to TRBD1. Germline CDR1 and CDR2: KGHSH and LQKENI. With 3 bases clipped from V and 3 bases from J, the junction kept 6 bases outside the gene matches. This CDR3 has 15 amino acids. CDR3 DNA sequence: TGTGCCAGCTCACCCCTGAAGGGACAGGGCTACGAGCAGTACTTC. Amino acids: CASSPLKGQGYEQYF.

This sequence joins TRBV4-1 and TRBJ1-2; D is possibly TRBD1 (6 bases). Germline CDR1 and CDR2: MGHRA and YSYEKL. The CDR3 extends over 17 amino acids. V was pared by 4 bases and J by 2 bases, with 20 bases between. The CDR3 DNA follows: TGCGCCAGCAGCCGAGCGGGGAGGGCACAGGGCAACTATGGCTACACCTTC. It is translated as CASSRAGRAQGNYGYTF.

This chain links TRBV5-6 with TRBJ1-6; no firm D call. Looked up from germline, CDR1 is SGHDT and CDR2 is YYEEEE. Trimming shortened V by 0 bases and J by 10 bases, and 8 bases separated the two germline ends. The length of the CDR3 is 13 residues. The DNA of the CDR3 is TGTGCCAGCAGCTTGGAGCAGGTATCACCCCTCCACTTT. Amino acids: CASSLEQVSPLHF.

The genes are TRBV6-6 and TRBJ1-6; 7 nucleotides line up with TRBD1. Germline V lookup: CDR1 MNHNY, CDR2 SVGAGI (reference sequence). The V segment lost 11 bases and the J segment 7 bases; nucleotides outside the gene matches: 8. The CDR3 totals 13 residues. The chain's CDR3 is CAGSGTENSPLHF. The CDR3 DNA sequence: TGTGCCGGATCCGGGACAGAGAATTCACCCCTCCACTTT.